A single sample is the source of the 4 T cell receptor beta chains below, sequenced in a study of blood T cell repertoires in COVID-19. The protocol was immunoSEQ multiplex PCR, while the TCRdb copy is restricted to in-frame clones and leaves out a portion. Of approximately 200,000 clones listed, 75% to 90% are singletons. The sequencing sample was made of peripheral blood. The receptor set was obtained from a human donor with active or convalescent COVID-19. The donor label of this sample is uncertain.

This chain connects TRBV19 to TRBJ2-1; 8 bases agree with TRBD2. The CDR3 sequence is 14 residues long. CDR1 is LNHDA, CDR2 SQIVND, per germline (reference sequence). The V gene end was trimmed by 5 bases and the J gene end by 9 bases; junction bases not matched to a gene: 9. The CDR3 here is CASSRSSGSGEQFF. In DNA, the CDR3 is TGTGCCAGTAGTCGGTCCAGCGGGAGTGGTGAGCAGTTCTTC. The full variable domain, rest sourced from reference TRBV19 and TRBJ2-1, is DGGITQSPKYLFRKEGQNVTLSCEQNLNHDAMYWYRQDPGQGLRLIYYSQIVNDFQKGDIAEGYSVSREKKESFPLTVTSAQKNPTAFYLCASSRSSGSGEQFFGPGTRLTVL.

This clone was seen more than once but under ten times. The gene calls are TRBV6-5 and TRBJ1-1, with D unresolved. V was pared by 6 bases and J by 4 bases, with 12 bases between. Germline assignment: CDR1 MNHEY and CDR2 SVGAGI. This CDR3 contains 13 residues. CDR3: CASSRSGVTEAFF. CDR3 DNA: TGTGCCAGCAGCCGCTCCGGGGTCACTGAAGCTTTCTTT.

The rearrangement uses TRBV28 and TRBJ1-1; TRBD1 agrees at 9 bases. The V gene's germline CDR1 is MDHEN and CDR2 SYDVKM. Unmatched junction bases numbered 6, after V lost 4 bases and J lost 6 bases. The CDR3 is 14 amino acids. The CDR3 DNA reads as TGTGCCAGCAGTTCGGGACAGGGAAACTCTGAAGCTTTCTTT. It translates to CASSSGQGNSEAFF.

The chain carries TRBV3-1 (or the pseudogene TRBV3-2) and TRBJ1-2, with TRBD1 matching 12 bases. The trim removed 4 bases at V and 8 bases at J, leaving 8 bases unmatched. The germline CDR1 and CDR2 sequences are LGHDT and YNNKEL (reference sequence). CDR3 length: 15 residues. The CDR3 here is CASSPWGTGGAGYTF. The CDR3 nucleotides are TGTGCCAGCAGCCCTTGGGGGACAGGGGGCGCAGGCTACACCTTC.